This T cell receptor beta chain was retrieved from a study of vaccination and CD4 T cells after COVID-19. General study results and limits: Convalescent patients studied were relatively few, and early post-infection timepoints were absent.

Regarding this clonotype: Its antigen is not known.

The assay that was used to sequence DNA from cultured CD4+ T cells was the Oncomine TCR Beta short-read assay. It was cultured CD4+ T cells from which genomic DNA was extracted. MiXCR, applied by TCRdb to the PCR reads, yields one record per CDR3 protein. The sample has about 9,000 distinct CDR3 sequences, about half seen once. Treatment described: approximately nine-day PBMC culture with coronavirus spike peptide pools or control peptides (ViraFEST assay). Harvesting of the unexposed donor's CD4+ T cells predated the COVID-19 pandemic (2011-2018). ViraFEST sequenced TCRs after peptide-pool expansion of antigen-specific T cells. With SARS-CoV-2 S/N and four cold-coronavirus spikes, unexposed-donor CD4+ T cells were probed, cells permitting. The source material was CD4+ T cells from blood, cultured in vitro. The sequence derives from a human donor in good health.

The CDR3 bases are TGTGCCAGCAGCTTAAGGGGCTGGGACACGGATCAGCCCCAGCATTTT. Amino acids: CASSLRGWDTDQPQHF. V usage is TRBV7-2 and J usage is TRBJ1-5; D perhaps matches TRBD1 (6 bases). The CDR3 totals 16 residues. Germline V lookup: CDR1 SGHTA, CDR2 FQGNSA. Between the trimmed V and J ends, which lost 2 bases and 5 bases, there was a span of 16 bases. Using reference TRBV7-2 and TRBJ1-5 for the parts outside the CDR3, the full variable domain is GAGVSQSPSNKVTEKGKDVELRCDPISGHTALYWYRQSLGQGLEFLIYFQGNSAPDKSGLPSDRFSAERTGGSVSTLTIQRTQQEDSAVYLCASSLRGWDTDQPQHFGDGTRLSIL.